The clone carrying this TCR beta chain appeared many times. Its antigen remains unidentified. TCRdb reprocessed the PCR reads with MiXCR, giving one entry per CDR3 protein. The sample consists of hundreds of thousands of distinct CDR3 sequences, roughly 23% of them appearing once. This entry is derived from a study of molecular identifiers for immune sequencing clone quantification. As for the study in general: Five portions were made in replicates from RNA of roughly 20,000 or 100,000 naive CD8 cells, and four underwent sequencing. Study-wide findings and caveats: Researchers reportedly could pick up spiked Jurkat TCR RNA from one cell mixed into about a million naive cells.

Naive CD8 T cell sorting was performed on the CD8+CD4-CCR7+CD45RA+ phenotype. CDR3 length: 14 amino acids. The germline gives CDR1 SGHAT, CDR2 FQNNGV. The V and J ends lost 0 bases and 6 bases respectively, with 10 bases between them. The receptor was isolated from a human donor in good health. Some libraries in this study had Jurkat cell RNA spiked in. The source material was naive CD8+ T cells from blood, with Jurkat cell RNA spiked in. Subset meaning: FACS-sorted CD8+CD4-CCR7+CD45RA+ naive T cells. This sequence joins TRBV11-2 and TRBJ2-3, with a weak D call TRBD2 (5 bases). The CDR3 sequence is CASSLDASPDTQYF. The CDR3 region has the DNA TGTGCCAGCAGCTTAGATGCTAGCCCGGATACGCAGTATTTT.